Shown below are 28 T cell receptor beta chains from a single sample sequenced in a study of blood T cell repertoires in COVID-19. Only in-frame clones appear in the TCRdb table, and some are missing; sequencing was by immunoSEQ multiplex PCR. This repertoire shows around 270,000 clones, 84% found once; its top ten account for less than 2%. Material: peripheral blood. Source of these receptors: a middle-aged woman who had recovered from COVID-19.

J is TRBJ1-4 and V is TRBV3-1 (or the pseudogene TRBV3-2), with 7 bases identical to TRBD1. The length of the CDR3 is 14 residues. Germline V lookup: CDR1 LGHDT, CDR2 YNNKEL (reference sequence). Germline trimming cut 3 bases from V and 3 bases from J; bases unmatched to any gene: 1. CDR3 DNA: TGTGCCAGCAGCCATAGGGGGCCTAATGAAAAACTGTTTTTT. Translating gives CASSHRGPNEKLFF.

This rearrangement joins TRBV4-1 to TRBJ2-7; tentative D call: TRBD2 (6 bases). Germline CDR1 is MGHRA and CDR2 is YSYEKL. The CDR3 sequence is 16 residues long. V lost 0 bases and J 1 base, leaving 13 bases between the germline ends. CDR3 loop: CASSQDSGSRSYEQYF. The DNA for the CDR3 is TGCGCCAGCAGCCAAGATAGCGGCAGTCGGTCCTACGAGCAGTACTTC.

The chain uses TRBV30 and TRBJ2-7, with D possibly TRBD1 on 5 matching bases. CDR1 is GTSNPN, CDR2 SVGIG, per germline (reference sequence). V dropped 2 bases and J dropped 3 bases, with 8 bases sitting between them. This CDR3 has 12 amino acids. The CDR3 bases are TGTGCCTGGAGTCAAGACAGCTACGAGCAGTACTTC. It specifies CAWSQDSYEQYF.

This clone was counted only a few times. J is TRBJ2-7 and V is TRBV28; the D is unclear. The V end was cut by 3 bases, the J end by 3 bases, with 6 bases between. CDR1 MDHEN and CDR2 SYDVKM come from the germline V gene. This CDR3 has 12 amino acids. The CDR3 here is CASSFHSYEQYF. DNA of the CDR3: TGTGCCAGCAGTTTCCATAGCTACGAGCAGTACTTC.

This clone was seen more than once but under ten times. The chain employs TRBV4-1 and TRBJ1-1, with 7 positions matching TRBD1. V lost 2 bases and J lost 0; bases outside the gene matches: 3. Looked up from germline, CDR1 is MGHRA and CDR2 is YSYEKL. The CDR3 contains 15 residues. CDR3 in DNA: TGCGCCAGCAGCCAATGGACAGGAGTGAACACTGAAGCTTTCTTT. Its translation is CASSQWTGVNTEAFF.

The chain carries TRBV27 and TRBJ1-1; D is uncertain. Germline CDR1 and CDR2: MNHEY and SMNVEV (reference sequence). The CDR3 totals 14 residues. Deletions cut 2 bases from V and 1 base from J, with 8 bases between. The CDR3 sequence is CASSLQDSNTEAFF. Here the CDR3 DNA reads TGTGCCAGCAGTTTACAAGACTCGAACACTGAAGCTTTCTTT.

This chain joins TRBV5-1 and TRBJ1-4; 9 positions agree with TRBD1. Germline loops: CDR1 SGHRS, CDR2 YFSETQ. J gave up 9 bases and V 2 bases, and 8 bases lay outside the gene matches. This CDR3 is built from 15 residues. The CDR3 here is CASSFPGTGMKKLFF. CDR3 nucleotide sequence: TGCGCCAGCAGCTTTCCGGGGACAGGGATGAAAAAACTGTTTTTT.

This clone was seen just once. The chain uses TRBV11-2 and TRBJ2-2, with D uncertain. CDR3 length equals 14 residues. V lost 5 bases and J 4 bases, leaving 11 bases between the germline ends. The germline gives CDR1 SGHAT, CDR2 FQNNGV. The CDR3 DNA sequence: TGTGCCAGCAGCCACGCCAGTCTCACCGGGGAGCTGTTTTTT. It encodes CASSHASLTGELFF.

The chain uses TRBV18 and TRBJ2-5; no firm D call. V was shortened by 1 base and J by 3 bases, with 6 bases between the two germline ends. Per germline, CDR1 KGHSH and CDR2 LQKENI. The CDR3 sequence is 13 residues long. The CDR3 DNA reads TGTGCCAGCTCACCACGGCAGGAAGAGACCCAGTACTTC. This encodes CASSPRQEETQYF. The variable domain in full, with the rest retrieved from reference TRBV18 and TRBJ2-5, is NAGVMQNPRHLVRRRGQEARLRCSPMKGHSHVYWYRQLPEEGLKFMVYLQKENIIDESGMPKERFSAEFPKEGPSILRIQQVVRGDSAAYFCASSPRQEETQYFGPGTRLLVL.

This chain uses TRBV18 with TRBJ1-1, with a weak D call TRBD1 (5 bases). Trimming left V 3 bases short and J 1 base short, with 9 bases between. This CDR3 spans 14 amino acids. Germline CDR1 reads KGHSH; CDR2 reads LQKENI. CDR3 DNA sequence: TGTGCCAGCTCACCGACAGACACGAACACTGAAGCTTTCTTT. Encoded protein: CASSPTDTNTEAFF.

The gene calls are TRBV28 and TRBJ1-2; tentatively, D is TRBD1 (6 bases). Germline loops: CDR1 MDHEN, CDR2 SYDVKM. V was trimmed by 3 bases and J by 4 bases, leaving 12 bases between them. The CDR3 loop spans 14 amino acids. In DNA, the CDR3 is TGTGCCAGCAGTTTGCTACAGGGTGGCTATGGCTACACCTTC. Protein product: CASSLLQGGYGYTF.

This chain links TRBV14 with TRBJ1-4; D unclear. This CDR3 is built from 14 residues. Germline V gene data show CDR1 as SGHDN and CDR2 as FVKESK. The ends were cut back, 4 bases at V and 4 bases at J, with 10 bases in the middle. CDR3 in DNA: TGTGCCAGCAGCCGCCGGGTCTTTAATGAAAAACTGTTTTTT. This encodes CASSRRVFNEKLFF.

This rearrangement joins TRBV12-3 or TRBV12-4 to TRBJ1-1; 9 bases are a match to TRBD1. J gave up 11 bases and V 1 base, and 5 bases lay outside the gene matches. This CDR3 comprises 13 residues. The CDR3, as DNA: TGTGCCAGCAGTTTAGTAGGGACAGGGAGGGCTTTCTTT. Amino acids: CASSLVGTGRAFF.

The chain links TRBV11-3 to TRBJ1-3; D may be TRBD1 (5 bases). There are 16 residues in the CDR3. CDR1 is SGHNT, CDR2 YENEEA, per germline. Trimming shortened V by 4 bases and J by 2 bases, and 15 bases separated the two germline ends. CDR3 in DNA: TGTGCCAGCAGCTCTACGCTAGGACAAACTGGAAACACCATATATTTT. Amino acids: CASSSTLGQTGNTIYF.

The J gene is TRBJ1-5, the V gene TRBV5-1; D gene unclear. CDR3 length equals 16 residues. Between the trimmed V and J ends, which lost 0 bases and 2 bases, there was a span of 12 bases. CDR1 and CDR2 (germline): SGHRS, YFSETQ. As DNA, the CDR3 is TGCGCCAGCAGCTTGGGTCCGACTCGTGGCAATCAGCCCCAGCATTTT. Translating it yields CASSLGPTRGNQPQHF.

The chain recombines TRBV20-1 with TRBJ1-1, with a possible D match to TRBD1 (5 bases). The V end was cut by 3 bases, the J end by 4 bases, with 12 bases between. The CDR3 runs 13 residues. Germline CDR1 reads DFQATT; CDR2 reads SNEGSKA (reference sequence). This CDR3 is CSASHDSVTEAFF. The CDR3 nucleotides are TGCAGTGCTAGTCACGACAGTGTCACTGAAGCTTTCTTT.

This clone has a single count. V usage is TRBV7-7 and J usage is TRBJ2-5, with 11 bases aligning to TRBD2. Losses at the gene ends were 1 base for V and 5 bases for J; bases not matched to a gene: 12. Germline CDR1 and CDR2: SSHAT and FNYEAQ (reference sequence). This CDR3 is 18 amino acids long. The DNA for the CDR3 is TGTGCCAGCAGCTTAGAGGCTATAGAGTCTAGCGGGGGGGAGACCCAGTACTTC. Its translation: CASSLEAIESSGGETQYF.

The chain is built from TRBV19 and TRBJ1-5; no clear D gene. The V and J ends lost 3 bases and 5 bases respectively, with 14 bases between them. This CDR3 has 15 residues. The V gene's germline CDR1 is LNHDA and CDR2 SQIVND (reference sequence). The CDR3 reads CASSIRWASDQPQHF. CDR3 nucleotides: TGTGCCAGTAGTATCCGCTGGGCTTCTGATCAGCCCCAGCATTTT.

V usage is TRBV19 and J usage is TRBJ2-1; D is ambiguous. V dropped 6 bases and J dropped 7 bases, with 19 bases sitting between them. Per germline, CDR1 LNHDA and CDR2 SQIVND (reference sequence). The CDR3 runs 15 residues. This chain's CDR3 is CASRYGALARNEQFF. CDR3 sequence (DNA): TGTGCCAGTAGATATGGTGCTCTGGCTAGAAATGAGCAGTTCTTC.

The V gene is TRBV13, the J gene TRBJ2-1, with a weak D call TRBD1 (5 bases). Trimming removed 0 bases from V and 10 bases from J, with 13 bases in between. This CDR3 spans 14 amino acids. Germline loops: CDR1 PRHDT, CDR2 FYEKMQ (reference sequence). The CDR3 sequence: CASSLGIRAGEQFF. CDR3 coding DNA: TGTGCCAGCAGCTTAGGGATCAGGGCAGGGGAGCAGTTCTTC. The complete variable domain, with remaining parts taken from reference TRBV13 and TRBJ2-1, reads AAGVIQSPRHLIKEKRETATLKCYPIPRHDTVYWYQQGPGQDPQFLISFYEKMQSDKGSIPDRFSAQQFSDYHSELNMSSLELGDSALYFCASSLGIRAGEQFFGPGTRLTVL.

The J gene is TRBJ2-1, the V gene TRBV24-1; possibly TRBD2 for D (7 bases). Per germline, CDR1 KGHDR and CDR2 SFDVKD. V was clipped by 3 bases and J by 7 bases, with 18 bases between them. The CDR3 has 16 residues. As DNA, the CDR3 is TGTGCCACCAGTGATGCCGAAGGGGGGGCCTGGAATGAGCAGTTCTTC. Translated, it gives CATSDAEGGAWNEQFF.

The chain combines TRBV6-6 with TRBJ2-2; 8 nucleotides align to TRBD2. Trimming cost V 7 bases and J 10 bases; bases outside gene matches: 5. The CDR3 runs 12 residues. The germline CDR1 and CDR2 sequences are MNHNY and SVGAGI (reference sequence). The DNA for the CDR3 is TGTGCCAGCAAATCGGGAGGGGAGGAGCTGTTTTTT. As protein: CASKSGGEELFF.

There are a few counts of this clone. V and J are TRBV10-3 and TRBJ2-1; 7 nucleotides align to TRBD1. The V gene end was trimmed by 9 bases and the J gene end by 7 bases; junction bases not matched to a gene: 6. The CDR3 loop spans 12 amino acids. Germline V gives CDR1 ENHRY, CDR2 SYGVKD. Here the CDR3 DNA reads TGTGCCATAGGGACAGAGGGGAATGAGCAGTTCTTC. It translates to CAIGTEGNEQFF.

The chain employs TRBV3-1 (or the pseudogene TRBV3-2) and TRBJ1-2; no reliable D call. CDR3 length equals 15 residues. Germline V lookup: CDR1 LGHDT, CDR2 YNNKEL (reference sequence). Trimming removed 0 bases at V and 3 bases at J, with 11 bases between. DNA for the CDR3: TGTGCCAGCAGCCAAGACGGCAGCGGTTACTATGGCTACACCTTC. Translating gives CASSQDGSGYYGYTF.

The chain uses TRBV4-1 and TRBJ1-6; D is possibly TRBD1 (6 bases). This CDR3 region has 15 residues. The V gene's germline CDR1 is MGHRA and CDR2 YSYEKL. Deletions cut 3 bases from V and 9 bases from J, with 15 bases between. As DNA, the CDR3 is TGCGCCAGCAGCCAGTTCCGGGACAAGACTTCACCCCTCCACTTT. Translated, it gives CASSQFRDKTSPLHF.

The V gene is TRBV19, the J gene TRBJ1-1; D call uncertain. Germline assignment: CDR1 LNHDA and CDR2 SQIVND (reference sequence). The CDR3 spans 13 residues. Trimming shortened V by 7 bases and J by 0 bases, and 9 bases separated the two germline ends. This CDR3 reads CASKRNLNTEAFF. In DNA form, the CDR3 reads TGTGCCAGTAAGAGGAACCTGAACACTGAAGCTTTCTTT.

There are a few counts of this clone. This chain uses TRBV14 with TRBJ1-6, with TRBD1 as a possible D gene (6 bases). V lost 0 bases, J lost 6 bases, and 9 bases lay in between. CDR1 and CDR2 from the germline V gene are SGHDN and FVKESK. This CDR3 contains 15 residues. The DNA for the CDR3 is TGTGCCAGCAGCCAAGATGGGACAAGTAATTCACCCCTCCACTTT. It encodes CASSQDGTSNSPLHF.

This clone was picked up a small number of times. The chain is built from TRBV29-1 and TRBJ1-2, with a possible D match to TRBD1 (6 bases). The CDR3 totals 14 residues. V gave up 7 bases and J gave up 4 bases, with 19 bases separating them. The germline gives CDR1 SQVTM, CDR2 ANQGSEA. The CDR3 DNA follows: TGCAGCGCAAGAGAGGCGGGGGGGGCCTATGGCTACACCTTC. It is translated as CSAREAGGAYGYTF. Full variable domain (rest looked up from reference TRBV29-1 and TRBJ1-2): SAVISQKPSRDICQRGTSLTIQCQVDSQVTMMFWYRQQPGQSLTLIATANQGSEATYESGFVIDKFPISRPNLTFSTLTVSNMSPEDSSIYLCSAREAGGAYGYTFGSGTRLTVV.